What follows are 3 T cell receptor beta chains derived from one specimen sequenced in a study of cytomegalovirus exposure and HLA in healthy donors. This PCR relied on a set of 60 Vbeta primers and 13 Jbeta primers. Sequencing used immunoSEQ multiplex PCR; TCRdb keeps in-frame clones, though not all of them. Here the sample spans around 170,000 clones, around 85% being singletons. Material: PBMCs. Receptors originate from a man between 45 and 60 years old in good health and CMV-seropositive.

V usage is TRBV6-4 and J usage is TRBJ2-1; D may be TRBD1 (7 bases). There are 15 residues in the CDR3. Germline CDR1 MRHNA, CDR2 SNTAGT. Trimming took 4 bases from V and 1 from J, leaving 11 bases between them. The CDR3 DNA reads TGTGCCAGCAGTGCCGCAGGGGGGTCCTACAATGAGCAGTTCTTC. Amino acids: CASSAAGGSYNEQFF.

This rearrangement joins TRBV6-4 to TRBJ2-1; D not resolved. V was clipped by 2 bases and J by 6 bases, with 8 bases between them. This CDR3 is built from 13 residues. Germline V lookup: CDR1 MRHNA, CDR2 SNTAGT. The CDR3 DNA reads as TGTGCCAGCAGTGACGGGCCTACCAATGAGCAGTTCTTC. Residues: CASSDGPTNEQFF.

This chain uses TRBV6-5 with TRBJ2-7; TRBD1 matches 7 bases. V dropped 6 bases and J dropped 2; count of bases not matched to a gene: 4. Germline V lookup: CDR1 MNHEY, CDR2 SVGAGI. The CDR3 runs to 13 residues. DNA of the CDR3: TGTGCCAGCAGACAGGGGCCTACCTACGAGCAGTACTTC. Amino acid sequence: CASRQGPTYEQYF.